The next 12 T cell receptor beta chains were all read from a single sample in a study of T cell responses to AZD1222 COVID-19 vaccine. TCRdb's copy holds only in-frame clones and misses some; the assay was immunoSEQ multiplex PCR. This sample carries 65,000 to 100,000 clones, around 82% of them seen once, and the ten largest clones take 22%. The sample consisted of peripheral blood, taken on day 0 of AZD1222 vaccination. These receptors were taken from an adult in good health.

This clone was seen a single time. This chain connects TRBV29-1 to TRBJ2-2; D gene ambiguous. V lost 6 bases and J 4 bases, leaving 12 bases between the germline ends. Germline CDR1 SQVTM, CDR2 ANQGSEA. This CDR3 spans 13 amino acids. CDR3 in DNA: TGCAGCGTAGCTCTCAGGTCCACCGGGGAGCTGTTTTTT. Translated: CSVALRSTGELFF.

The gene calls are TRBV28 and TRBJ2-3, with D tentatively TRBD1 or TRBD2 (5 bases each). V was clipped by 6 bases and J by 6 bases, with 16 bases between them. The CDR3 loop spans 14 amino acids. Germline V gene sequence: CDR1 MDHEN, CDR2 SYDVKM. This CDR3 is CASRYRDRPDTQYF. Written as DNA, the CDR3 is TGTGCCAGCAGATACCGGGACCGGCCTGATACGCAGTATTTT.

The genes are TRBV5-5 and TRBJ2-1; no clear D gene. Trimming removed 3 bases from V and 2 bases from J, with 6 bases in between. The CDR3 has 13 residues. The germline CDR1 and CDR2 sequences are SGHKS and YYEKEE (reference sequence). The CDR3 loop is CASSSDPYNEQFF. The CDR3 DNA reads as TGTGCCAGCAGCTCGGACCCCTACAATGAGCAGTTCTTC.

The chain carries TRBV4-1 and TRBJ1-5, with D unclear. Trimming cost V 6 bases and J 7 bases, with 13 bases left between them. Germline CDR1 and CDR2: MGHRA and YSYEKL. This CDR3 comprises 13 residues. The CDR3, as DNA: TGCGCCAGCAGTCAGGACCGGTTCCAGCCCCAGCATTTT. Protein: CASSQDRFQPQHF.

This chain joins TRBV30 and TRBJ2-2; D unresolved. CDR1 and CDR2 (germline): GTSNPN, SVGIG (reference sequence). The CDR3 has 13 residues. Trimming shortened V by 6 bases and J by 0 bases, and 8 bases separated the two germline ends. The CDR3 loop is CACTQANTGELFF. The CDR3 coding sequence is TGTGCCTGTACCCAGGCGAACACCGGGGAGCTGTTTTTT. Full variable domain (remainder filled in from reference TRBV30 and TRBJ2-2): SQTIHQWPATLVQPVGSPLSLECTVEGTSNPNLYWYRQAAGRGLQLLFYSVGIGQISSEVPQNLSASRPQDRQFILSSKKLLLSDSGFYLCACTQANTGELFFGEGSRLTVL.

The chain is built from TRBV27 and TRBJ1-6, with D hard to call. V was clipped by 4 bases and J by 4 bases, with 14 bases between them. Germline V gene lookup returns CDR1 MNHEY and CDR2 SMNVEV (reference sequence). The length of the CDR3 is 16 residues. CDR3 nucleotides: TGTGCCAGCAGTTCCGCCCCAACAGAGTATAATTCACCCCTCCACTTT. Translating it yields CASSSAPTEYNSPLHF.

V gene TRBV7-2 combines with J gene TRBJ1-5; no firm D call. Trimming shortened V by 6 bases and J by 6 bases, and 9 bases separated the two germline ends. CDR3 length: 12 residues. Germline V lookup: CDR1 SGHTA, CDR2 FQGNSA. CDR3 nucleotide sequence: TGTGCCAGCAGTCCCGGTGGTCAGCCCCAGCATTTT. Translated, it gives CASSPGGQPQHF.

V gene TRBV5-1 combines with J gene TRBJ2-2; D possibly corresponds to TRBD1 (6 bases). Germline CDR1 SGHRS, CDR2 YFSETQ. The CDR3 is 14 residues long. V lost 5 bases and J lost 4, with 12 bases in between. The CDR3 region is CASRERQVTGELFF. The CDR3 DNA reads TGCGCCAGCAGGGAGAGACAGGTCACCGGGGAGCTGTTTTTT.

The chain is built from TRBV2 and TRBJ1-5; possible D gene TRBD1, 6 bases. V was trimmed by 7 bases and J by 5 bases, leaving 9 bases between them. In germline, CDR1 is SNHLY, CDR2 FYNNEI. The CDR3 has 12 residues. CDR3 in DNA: TGTGCCAGCAACAGGGAGGATCAGCCCCAGCATTTT. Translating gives CASNREDQPQHF.

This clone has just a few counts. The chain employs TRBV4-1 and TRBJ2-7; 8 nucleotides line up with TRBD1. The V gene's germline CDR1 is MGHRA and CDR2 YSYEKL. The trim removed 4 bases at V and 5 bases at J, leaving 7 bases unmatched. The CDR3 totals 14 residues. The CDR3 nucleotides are TGCGCCAGCAGCCCCGGGGACAGGAACAACGAGCAGTACTTC. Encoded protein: CASSPGDRNNEQYF.

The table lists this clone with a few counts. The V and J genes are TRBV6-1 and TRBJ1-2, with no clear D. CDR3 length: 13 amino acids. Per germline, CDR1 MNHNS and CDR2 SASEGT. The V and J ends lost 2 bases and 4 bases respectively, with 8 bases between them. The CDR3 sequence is CASSENTFYGYTF. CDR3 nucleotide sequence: TGTGCCAGCAGTGAAAACACCTTCTATGGCTACACCTTC.

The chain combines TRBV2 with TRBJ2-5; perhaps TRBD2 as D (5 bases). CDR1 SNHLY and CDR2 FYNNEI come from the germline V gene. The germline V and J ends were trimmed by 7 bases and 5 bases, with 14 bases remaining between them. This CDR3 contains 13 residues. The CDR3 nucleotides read TGTGCCAGCAACCTACTAGGAGCGGAGACCCAGTACTTC. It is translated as CASNLLGAETQYF.